At least ten counts were recorded for the clone carrying this TCR beta chain. One base away lies a much larger clone, so this may be a sequencing read error. Other DNA sequences in this specimen translate into the identical CDR3. The sample originates from a study of metastatic and nonmetastatic thyroid tumors. Study as a whole: The authors compared repertoires across blood and tumor or nodule tissue from malignant and benign thyroid patients.

Patients were all untreated before their thyroid surgery. TCRdb recomputed clones from the PCR reads via MiXCR. Here the sample spans over 35,000 clones, approximately 16% being singletons. CDR3 length: 14 amino acids. Germline CDR1 is SGHTA and CDR2 is FQGNSA. This receptor was taken from a female donor with papillary thyroid cancer or a benign thyroid nodule (not recorded which). Some clones in this sample may be carry-over from other donors' samples. The chain combines TRBV7-2 with TRBJ1-3; D not certain. The sample taken for sequencing was tumor tissue. In nucleotides, the CDR3 is TGTGCCAGCAGCATCGGAAACTCTGGAAACACCATATACTTT. Translation: CASSIGNSGNTIYF.